A selection of T cell receptor beta chains follows, all from one sample in a study of T cell changes during pregnancy in multiple sclerosis. Libraries were prepared by immunoSEQ multiplex PCR; TCRdb keeps only in-frame clonotypes and omits some of them. The table records about 8,500 clones, around 90% of them present only once. This specimen was CD8+ T cells from peripheral blood mononuclear cells, taken in the first trimester of pregnancy. Receptors originate from a female donor in good health, enrolled as a control in a pregnancy study. Both conserved end residues are part of each CDR3. D genes are given only for firm matches.

CDR3,V,J,D
CASSPADRGWDTDTQYF,TRBV7-9,TRBJ2-3,TRBD1
CASSFPGQGPDTQYF,TRBV11-2,TRBJ2-3,TRBD1
CASRIRGLSYNEQFF,TRBV13,TRBJ2-1,-
CASSEAAAADGNTIYF,TRBV2,TRBJ1-3,-
CASSLEPGGYGYTF,TRBV7-2,TRBJ1-2,TRBD1
CASRQGVTGELFF,TRBV28,TRBJ2-2,TRBD1
CASSEVNSEPDTQYF,TRBV9,TRBJ2-3,-
CSVEVLTSGSSEQFF,TRBV29-1,TRBJ2-1,TRBD2
CASASGDDNEQFF,TRBV6-4,TRBJ2-1,-
CASILALAGGCTGELFF,TRBV21-1,TRBJ2-2,-